This entry features one T cell receptor (beta chain) sequence. The target of this receptor is not known. No much larger clone is present one base from it, and per-base qualities are unavailable. The library was built by means of 5' RACE. Sequencing was carried out with an Illumina HiSeq 2000. A universal primer binding site was added through template switching, and the final cDNA carried a unique molecular identifier so that TCR cDNA molecules could be counted accurately. Specific primers in the conserved constant-segment region were used to synthesize first-strand cDNA for TCR alpha and beta chains. Each cDNA library was double barcoded, with a SMART-Mk sample barcode plus Illumina barcodes, to control for contamination. TruSeq adapter sequences along with Illumina sample barcodes were introduced in two successive PCR steps. Sequencing of the TCR alpha and beta cDNA libraries was done on the Illumina HiSeq platform using custom primers. From the authors' description of their analysis: MiGEC processed the raw reads to extract unique molecular identifiers, while MiXCR was used to determine the CDR3 positions. For each individual, recombination models were inferred using an EM algorithm with the repgenHMM and IGoR tools. Shared clonotypes were analyzed with the tcR package in R, and sharing was normalized by the product of cloneset sizes. To study raw recombination free of thymic and clonal selection effects, out-of-frame nonproductive sequences were analyzed. Through fastp at Q25 and MiXCR, TCRdb rebuilt clones from the public reads, retaining in-frame beta chains. Each entry merges the rows of one CDR3 protein and shows their most common DNA and genes. Clone size and V and J calls follow TCRdb, not the original study. This sample holds nearly 900,000 distinct CDR3 sequences; roughly an eighth were observed only once. The biggest ten clones account for under 2% of the sample.

All donors were healthy Caucasians. The twin cohort consisted of three pairs of female monozygotic twins, all aged roughly 18 to 30 years. The RNA used for TCR libraries was isolated from peripheral blood mononuclear cells. The CDR3 contains 14 residues, cysteine and phenylalanine counted. Of all the DNA, just the CDR3 is kept, 42 bases in frame from base 1. Sequences SNHLY (CDR1) and FYNNEI (CDR2) are obtained from the germline V gene. V gives up 4 bases and J gives up 4 bases, and the segment between their germline ends measures 13 bases. This sample is part of a study of identical twins (dated by TCRdb to about 2016). For the study in its entirety: To test whether fetal clonotypes persist, this study deep-sequenced TCR alpha and beta repertoires from monozygotic twins, from unrelated adults of various ages, and from cord blood. To rule out contamination, replicate twin experiments were performed at different times with different library preparation protocols.

What the authors observed across the whole study: Abundant cord blood beta clonotypes carried fewer insertions; young adult naive repertoires showed a weaker similar trend, while memory repertoires showed none. Invariant T cells such as MAIT and iNKT could partly confound zero-insertion analyses, although diverse VJ usage argued against such confounding for most clonotypes. Recombination models systematically underestimated out-of-frame TCR alpha sharing in monozygotic twins but agreed with sharing between unrelated individuals. Conclusions relied on cross-sectional statistical analysis, since the same donors could not be followed over many years. The excess sharing between twins in beta out-of-frame sequences was weaker because fewer shared sequences reduced the signal-to-noise ratio. Compared with coincidental sharing between unrelated individuals, an excess of low generation-probability sequences was observed among out-of-frame TCR alpha sequences shared between twins.

These data were also reused for a study on yellow fever vaccine responses in identical twins. The other study reports the following: The authors reported that the T cell response to vaccination in identical twins appeared partly convergent and partly personalized. In identical twins, the study followed T cell clones that responded to the vaccine with precision.

The sequencing sample was made of PBMCs. This clonotype was sampled from a young woman in good health. Recombination joined TRBV2 with TRBJ1-1, and perhaps TRBD1 as D gene, on 5 matching bases. CDR3 protein: CASSVEGQGTEAFF. The DNA sequence is as follows: TGTGCCAGCAGTGTTGAGGGGCAGGGCACTGAAGCTTTCTTT.